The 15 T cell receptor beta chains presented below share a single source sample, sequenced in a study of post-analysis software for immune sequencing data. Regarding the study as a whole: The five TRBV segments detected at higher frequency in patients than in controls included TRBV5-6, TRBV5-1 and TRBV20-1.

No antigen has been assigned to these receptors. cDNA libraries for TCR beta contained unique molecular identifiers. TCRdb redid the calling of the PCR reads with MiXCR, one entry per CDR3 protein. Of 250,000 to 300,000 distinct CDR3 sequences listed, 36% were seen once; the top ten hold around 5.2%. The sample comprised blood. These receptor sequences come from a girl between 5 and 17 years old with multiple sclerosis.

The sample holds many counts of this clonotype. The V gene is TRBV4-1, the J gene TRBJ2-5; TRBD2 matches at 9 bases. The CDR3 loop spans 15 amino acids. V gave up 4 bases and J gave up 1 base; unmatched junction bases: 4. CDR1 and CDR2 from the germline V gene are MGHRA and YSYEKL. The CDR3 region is CASSLSGGIQETQYF. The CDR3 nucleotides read TGCGCCAGCAGCCTTAGCGGGGGAATCCAAGAGACCCAGTACTTC.

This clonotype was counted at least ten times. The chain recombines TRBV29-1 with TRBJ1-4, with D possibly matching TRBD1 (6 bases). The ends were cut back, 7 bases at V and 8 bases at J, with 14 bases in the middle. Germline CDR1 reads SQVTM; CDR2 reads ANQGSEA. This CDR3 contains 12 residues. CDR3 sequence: CSGGGPGEKLFF. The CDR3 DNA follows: TGCAGCGGCGGGGGCCCAGGGGAAAAACTGTTTTTT.

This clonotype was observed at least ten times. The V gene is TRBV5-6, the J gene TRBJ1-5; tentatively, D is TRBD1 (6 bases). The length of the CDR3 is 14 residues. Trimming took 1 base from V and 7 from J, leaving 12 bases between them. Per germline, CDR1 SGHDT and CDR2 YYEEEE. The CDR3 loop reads CASSLRGRDQPQHF. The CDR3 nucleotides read TGTGCCAGCAGCTTGCGGGGGCGGGACCAGCCCCAGCATTTT.

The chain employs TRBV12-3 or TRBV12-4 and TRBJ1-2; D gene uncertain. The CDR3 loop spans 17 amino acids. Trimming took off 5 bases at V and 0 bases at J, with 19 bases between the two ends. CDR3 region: CASSNEVAADPNYGYTF. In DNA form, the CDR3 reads TGTGCCAGCAGTAACGAAGTAGCGGCAGACCCTAACTATGGCTACACCTTC.

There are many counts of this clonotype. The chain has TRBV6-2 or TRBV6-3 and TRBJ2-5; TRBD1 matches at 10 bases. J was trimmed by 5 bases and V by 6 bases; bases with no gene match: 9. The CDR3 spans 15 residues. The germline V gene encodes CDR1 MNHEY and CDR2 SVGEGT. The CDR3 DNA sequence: TGTGCCAGCAGAGGACTGGGACAGGGGAGGGAGACCCAGTACTTC. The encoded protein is CASRGLGQGRETQYF.

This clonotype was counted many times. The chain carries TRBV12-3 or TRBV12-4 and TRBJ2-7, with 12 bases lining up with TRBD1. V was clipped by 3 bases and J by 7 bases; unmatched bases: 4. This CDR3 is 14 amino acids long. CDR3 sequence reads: CASSLGQGALEQYF. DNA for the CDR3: TGTGCCAGCAGTTTGGGACAGGGGGCGTTAGAGCAGTACTTC.

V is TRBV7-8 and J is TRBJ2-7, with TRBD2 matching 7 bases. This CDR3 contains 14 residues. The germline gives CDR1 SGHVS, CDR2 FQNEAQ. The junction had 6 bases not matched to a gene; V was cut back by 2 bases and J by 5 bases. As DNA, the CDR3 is TGTGCCAGCAGCTTAAGGCGGGAGACCCACGAGCAGTACTTC. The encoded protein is CASSLRRETHEQYF.

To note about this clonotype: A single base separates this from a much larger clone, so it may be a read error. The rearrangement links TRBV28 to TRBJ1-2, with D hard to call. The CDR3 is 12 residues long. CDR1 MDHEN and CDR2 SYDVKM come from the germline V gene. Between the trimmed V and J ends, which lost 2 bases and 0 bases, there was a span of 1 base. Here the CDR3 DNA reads TGTGCCAGCAGTTTACCTAACTATGGCTACACCTTC. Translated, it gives CASSLPNYGYTF.

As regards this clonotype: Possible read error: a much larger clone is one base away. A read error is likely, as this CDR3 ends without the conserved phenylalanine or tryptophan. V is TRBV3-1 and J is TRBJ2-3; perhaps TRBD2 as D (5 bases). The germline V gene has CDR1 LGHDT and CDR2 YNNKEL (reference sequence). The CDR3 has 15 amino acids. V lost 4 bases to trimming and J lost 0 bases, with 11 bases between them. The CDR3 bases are TGTGCCAGCAGCCTAGCGCATACTAGCACAGATACGCAGTATTGT. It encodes CASSLAHTSTDTQYC.

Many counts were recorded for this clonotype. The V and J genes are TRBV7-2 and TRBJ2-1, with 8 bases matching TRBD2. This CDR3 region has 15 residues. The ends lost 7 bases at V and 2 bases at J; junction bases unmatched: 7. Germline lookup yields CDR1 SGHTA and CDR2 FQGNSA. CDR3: CASTAGGLTYNEQFF. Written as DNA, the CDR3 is TGTGCCAGCACCGCGGGGGGTCTAACCTACAATGAGCAGTTCTTC.

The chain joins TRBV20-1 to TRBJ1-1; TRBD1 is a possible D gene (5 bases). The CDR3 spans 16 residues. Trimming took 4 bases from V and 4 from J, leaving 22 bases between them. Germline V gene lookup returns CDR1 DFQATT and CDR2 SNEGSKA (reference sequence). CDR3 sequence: CSATYNRGALSTEAFF. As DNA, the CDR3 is TGCAGTGCTACCTATAATCGAGGGGCATTGAGCACTGAAGCTTTCTTT.

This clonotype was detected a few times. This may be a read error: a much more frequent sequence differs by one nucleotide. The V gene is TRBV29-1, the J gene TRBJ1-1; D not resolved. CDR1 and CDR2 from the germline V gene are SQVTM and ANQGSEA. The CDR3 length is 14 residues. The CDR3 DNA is TGCGGCGTCCGACGCACCGCCTACGGTACTGAAGCTTTCTTT. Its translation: CGVRRTAYGTEAFF.

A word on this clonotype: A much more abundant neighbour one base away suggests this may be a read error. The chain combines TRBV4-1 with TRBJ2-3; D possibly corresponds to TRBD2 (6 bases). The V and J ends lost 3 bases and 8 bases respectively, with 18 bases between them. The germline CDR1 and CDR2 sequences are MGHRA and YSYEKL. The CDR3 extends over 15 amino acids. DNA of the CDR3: TGCGCCAGCAGCCAGAAGTCTGGGCGGGGAGGTACGCAGTATTTT. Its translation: CASSQKSGRGGTQYF.

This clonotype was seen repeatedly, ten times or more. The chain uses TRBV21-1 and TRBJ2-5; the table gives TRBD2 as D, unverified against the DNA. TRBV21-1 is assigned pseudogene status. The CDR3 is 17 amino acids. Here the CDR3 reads CASSKAQGLTFQETQYF. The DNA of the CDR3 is TGTGCCAGCAGCAAAGCGCAAGGACTAACTTTCCAAGAGACCCAGTACTTC.

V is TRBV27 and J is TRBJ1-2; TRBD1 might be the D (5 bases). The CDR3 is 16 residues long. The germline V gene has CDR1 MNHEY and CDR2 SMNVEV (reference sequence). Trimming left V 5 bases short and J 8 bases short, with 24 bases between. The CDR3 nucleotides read TGTGCCAGCAGTCTTCAACTGGGGCAGGGACTAGGAGGCTACACCTTC. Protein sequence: CASSLQLGQGLGGYTF.